These 19 T cell receptor beta chains originate from one sample sequenced in a study of low-dose radiotherapy and immunotherapy resistance in tumors. Primers targeting TRAV and TRBV primed first-strand cDNA, covering alpha and beta chains. Over 20 PCR cycles, TCRs were amplified from a constant-region primer and V-primer adapter. TCRdb fed the reads into MiXCR, producing one record per CDR3 protein. Of around 9,800 distinct CDR3 sequences listed, roughly 75% are singletons. These receptors originate from a human donor with advanced metastatic prostate, ovarian, gallbladder or colorectal cancer (not recorded which). This table probably holds off-target reads from a library built for another chain.

This sequence joins TRBV10-3 and TRBJ1-1; unclear D gene. Germline CDR1 and CDR2: ENHRY and SYGVKD. Trimming shortened V by 2 bases and J by 6 bases, and 13 bases separated the two germline ends. The CDR3 is 14 residues long. As DNA, the CDR3 is TGTGCCATCAGTGAGCCCGGGTCCGGCGCTGAAGCTTTCTTT. Translating gives CAISEPGSGAEAFF.

The J gene is TRBJ2-1, the V gene TRBV6-5; TRBD2 is a possible D gene (6 bases). V lost 4 bases to trimming and J lost 9 bases, with 10 bases between them. CDR1 is MNHEY and CDR2 is SVGAGI in the germline V gene. The CDR3 sequence is 12 residues long. The CDR3 DNA sequence: TGTGCCAGCAGTTGGAGGGCAAGTGAGCAGTTCTTC. Protein sequence: CASSWRASEQFF.

The rearrangement joins TRBV2 to TRBJ2-3, with no clear D. This CDR3 region has 13 residues. The germline CDR1 and CDR2 sequences are SNHLY and FYNNEI. V was clipped by 7 bases and J by 2 bases, with 10 bases between them. CDR3 coding DNA: TGTGCCAGCACCCAGGAGTTCACAGATACGCAGTATTTT. This translates into CASTQEFTDTQYF. The full variable domain, its missing parts supplied by reference TRBV2 and TRBJ2-3, is EPEVTQTPSHQVTQMGQEVILRCVPISNHLYFYWYRQILGQKVEFLVSFYNNEISEKSEIFDDQFSVERPDGSNFTLKIRSTKLEDSAMYFCASTQEFTDTQYFGPGTRLTVL.

V usage is TRBV30 and J usage is TRBJ2-7; 7 bases line up with TRBD1. The CDR3 is 13 residues long. The germline V gene has CDR1 GTSNPN and CDR2 SVGIG (reference sequence). V lost 6 bases to trimming and J lost 0 bases; unmatched junction nucleotides: 5. This CDR3 is CACIRDSSYEQYF. The DNA for the CDR3 is TGTGCCTGCATCCGGGACAGCTCCTACGAGCAGTACTTC.

This clonotype is a singleton in its sample. This chain links TRBV7-8 with TRBJ2-1; unclear D gene. V lost 5 bases, J lost 0 bases, and 8 bases lay in between. Looked up from germline, CDR1 is SGHVS and CDR2 is FQNEAQ. The CDR3 has 14 amino acids. Written as DNA, the CDR3 is TGTGCCAGCAGCCGGGCTTACTCCTACAATGAGCAGTTCTTC. This codes for CASSRAYSYNEQFF.

The chain joins TRBV18 to TRBJ2-6; TRBD1 agrees at 8 bases. Germline V gene data show CDR1 as KGHSH and CDR2 as LQKENI. This CDR3 region has 18 residues. J lost 0 bases, V lost 5 bases, and 9 bases had no gene match. CDR3 nucleotides: TGTGCCAGCTCATCTTCCGCAGGGGGCTCCTCTGGGGCCAACGTCCTGACTTTC. Encoded protein: CASSSSAGGSSGANVLTF.

The chain employs TRBV2 and TRBJ1-2; TRBD1 agrees at 9 bases. Germline V gene sequence: CDR1 SNHLY, CDR2 FYNNEI. V shed 10 bases, J shed 8 bases, and the junction held 11 bases outside the gene matches. CDR3 size: 13 residues. The CDR3 coding sequence is TGTGCCACCCTTGAGGGACAGGGCCAGGGCTACACCTTC. It codes for CATLEGQGQGYTF. Together with reference TRBV2 and TRBJ1-2, the CDR3 gives the full variable domain: EPEVTQTPSHQVTQMGQEVILRCVPISNHLYFYWYRQILGQKVEFLVSFYNNEISEKSEIFDDQFSVERPDGSNFTLKIRSTKLEDSAMYFCATLEGQGQGYTFGSGTRLTVV.

V is TRBV3-1 and J is TRBJ2-1; the match to TRBD2 covers 13 bases. V was clipped by 3 bases and J by 9 bases; unmatched bases: 2. The germline V gene has CDR1 LGHDT and CDR2 YNNKEL (reference sequence). The CDR3 covers 14 residues. This chain's CDR3 is CASSHGTSGAEQFF. CDR3 nucleotides: TGTGCCAGCAGCCATGGGACTAGCGGGGCTGAGCAGTTCTTC.

This clonotype was counted a few times. J is TRBJ1-5 and V is TRBV14, with D unclear. Looked up from germline, CDR1 is SGHDN and CDR2 is FVKESK. The CDR3 is made up of 16 amino acids. Trimming took 0 bases from V and 0 from J, leaving 9 bases between them. The CDR3 is CASSQDGLYSNQPQHF. The CDR3 nucleotides read TGTGCCAGCAGCCAAGATGGGCTTTATAGCAATCAGCCCCAGCATTTT.

This clonotype occurred a few times. The chain recombines TRBV18 with TRBJ1-1; D remains ambiguous. CDR3 length: 15 amino acids. CDR1 and CDR2 from the germline V gene are KGHSH and LQKENI. V lost 3 bases and J 1 base, leaving 12 bases between the germline ends. CDR3 DNA sequence: TGTGCCAGCTCACCGGCGGTGGCTGGGAACACTGAAGCTTTCTTT. Translated: CASSPAVAGNTEAFF.

This clonotype was picked up one time. This chain links TRBV28 with TRBJ2-3; 11 nucleotides agree with TRBD1. CDR3 length: 16 residues. Per the germline V gene, CDR1 is MDHEN and CDR2 is SYDVKM. V lost 5 bases and J lost 5; bases outside the gene matches: 9. Written as DNA, the CDR3 is TGTGCCAGCAGTCCCTGGACAGGGGGCGTGAAAGATACGCAGTATTTT. Amino acids: CASSPWTGGVKDTQYF.

V is TRBV20-1 and J is TRBJ2-1, with 8 bases identical to TRBD2. The germline V gene has CDR1 DFQATT and CDR2 SNEGSKA (reference sequence). The CDR3 consists of 15 residues. V dropped 0 bases and J dropped 7; count of bases not matched to a gene: 8. CDR3 bases: TGCAGTGCTAGAGATGGAGCGGGAGTATCAAATGAGCAGTTCTTC. It encodes CSARDGAGVSNEQFF.

The table lists this clonotype with a count of one. V is TRBV28 and J is TRBJ2-7; unclear D gene. This CDR3 comprises 12 residues. Germline assignment: CDR1 MDHEN and CDR2 SYDVKM. Trimming cost V 5 bases and J 3 bases, with 8 bases left between them. CDR3: CASSPQDYEQYF. DNA for the CDR3: TGTGCCAGCAGTCCTCAGGACTACGAGCAGTACTTC.

In this sample, this clonotype turned up a few times. The V gene is TRBV2, the J gene TRBJ2-6, with no clear D. V dropped 11 bases and J dropped 0 bases, with 8 bases sitting between them. This CDR3 is 13 amino acids long. Germline values: CDR1 SNHLY, CDR2 FYNNEI. The CDR3: CAGTYSGANVLTF. The CDR3 DNA is TGTGCCGGCACCTACTCTGGGGCCAACGTCCTGACTTTC.

The chain recombines TRBV5-6 with TRBJ2-3; TRBD1 matches 8 bases. Germline V gives CDR1 SGHDT, CDR2 YYEEEE. This CDR3 is built from 16 residues. The trim removed 4 bases at V and 0 bases at J, leaving 7 bases unmatched. For the CDR3, the DNA is TGTGCCAGCAGCGAAATAGGGGACAGGAGCACAGATACGCAGTATTTT. It is translated as CASSEIGDRSTDTQYF.

This chain uses TRBV28 with TRBJ2-7; 8 bases align to TRBD2. Trimming took 6 bases from V and 4 from J; bases not matched to a gene: 11. This CDR3 spans 15 amino acids. Germline values: CDR1 MDHEN, CDR2 SYDVKM. For the CDR3, the DNA is TGTGCCAGCAGCCAGCGGGTAGCGGGATCGTACGAGCAGTACTTC. This sequence encodes CASSQRVAGSYEQYF.

This rearrangement joins TRBV29-1 to TRBJ2-3; D gene unclear. Trimming shortened V by 4 bases and J by 5 bases, and 4 bases separated the two germline ends. This CDR3 spans 10 amino acids. Germline lookup yields CDR1 SQVTM and CDR2 ANQGSEA. CDR3 protein: CSVGGDTQYF. CDR3 DNA: TGCAGCGTTGGTGGAGATACGCAGTATTTT.

This clonotype was picked up a small number of times. The chain carries TRBV28 and TRBJ2-7; perhaps TRBD2 as D (5 bases). This CDR3 spans 13 amino acids. The ends were cut back, 6 bases at V and 1 base at J, with 10 bases in the middle. The germline V gene encodes CDR1 MDHEN and CDR2 SYDVKM. This CDR3 is CASSLGASYEQYF. The CDR3 coding sequence is TGTGCCAGCAGCCTGGGAGCGTCCTACGAGCAGTACTTC. The whole variable domain, filled in from reference TRBV28 and TRBJ2-7, reads DVKVTQSSRYLVKRTGEKVFLECVQDMDHENMFWYRQDPGLGLRLIYFSYDVKMKEKGDIPEGYSVSREKKERFSLILESASTNQTSMYLCASSLGASYEQYFGPGTRLTVT.

This chain links TRBV11-1 with TRBJ2-1; 7 bases are shared with TRBD2. The germline V gene has CDR1 SGHAT and CDR2 FQDESV (reference sequence). Trimming took 3 bases from V and 6 from J; bases not matched to a gene: 11. The CDR3 extends over 16 amino acids. The CDR3: CASSLVSYGTTNEQFF. CDR3 nucleotides: TGTGCCAGCAGCTTGGTCTCCTACGGGACTACCAATGAGCAGTTCTTC.